This TCR beta chain was documented in a study of beta chain features in type 1 diabetes. Whole-study findings and limits: A moderate, significant TCRB CDR3 shortening appeared in type 1 diabetes across four CD4+ subsets. The similarity of naive, central memory and Treg TCRB repertoires appeared greater among patients than among healthy donors. Insertions at VDJ junctions were less frequent in type 1 diabetes patients. These patients also deleted more nucleotides at the same junctions.

All sorted populations exceeded 98% purity. For this clone: Its antigen remains unidentified.

TCRB transcripts that were expressed got sequenced, as all of the isolated RNA had been reverse transcribed. Libraries were prepared by immunoSEQ multiplex PCR; TCRdb keeps only in-frame clonotypes and omits some of them. This repertoire shows roughly 500,000 clones, about 10% found once; its top ten account for 0.04% to 0.05%. This CDR3 is built from 16 residues. Losses at the gene ends were 8 bases for V and 2 bases for J; bases not matched to a gene: 13. Germline loops: CDR1 SGHTA, CDR2 FQGNSA. Sequenced material: naive CD4+ T cells from blood. The chain links TRBV7-2 to TRBJ2-3, with 7 positions matching TRBD2. The receptor was isolated from a woman under 30 in good health. The chain's CDR3 is CASARGDLPNTDTQYF. The DNA for the CDR3 is TGTGCCAGCGCCCGGGGGGACTTACCCAACACAGATACGCAGTATTTT. The full variable domain, its missing parts supplied by reference TRBV7-2 and TRBJ2-3, is GAGVSQSPSNKVTEKGKDVELRCDPISGHTALYWYRQSLGQGLEFLIYFQGNSAPDKSGLPSDRFSAERTGGSVSTLTIQRTQQEDSAVYLCASARGDLPNTDTQYFGPGTRLTVL.